Each of the 21 T cell receptor beta chains below was sequenced from the same sample in a study of T-cell memory formation after mild COVID-19. TCRdb re-called the 5' RACE reads through MiXCR, storing one row per CDR3 protein. The repertoire has 350,000 to 500,000 distinct CDR3 sequences, about 25% of them found once; the top ten carry around 13%. The sequenced sample was PBMCs or a T cell subset sorted from them (not recorded which). Source of these receptors: an adult woman who had mild COVID-19 (a few samples of this study predate the infection). Cell type and time point are not known.

The CDR3 region has the DNA TGTGCCAGCAGCCCCTGGGGACTGGGGACCTCACCCCTCCACTTT. This translates into CASSPWGLGTSPLHF. The V and J genes are TRBV12-3 or TRBV12-4 and TRBJ1-6; D may be TRBD1 (5 bases). V was trimmed by 6 bases and J by 10 bases, leaving 19 bases between them. The CDR3 spans 15 residues.

The chain couples TRBV12-3 or TRBV12-4 to TRBJ2-1, with 8 bases matching TRBD2. V lost 2 bases, J lost 5 bases, and 2 bases stayed unmatched. CDR3 length: 14 amino acids. The CDR3 nucleotides read TGTGCCAGCAGTTTAACGGGGGGGCACAATGAGCAGTTCTTC. This sequence encodes CASSLTGGHNEQFF.

The CDR3 sequence is CASSPDRDRFYEQYF. The CDR3 DNA follows: TGTGCCAGCAGCCCCGACCGGGACAGATTCTACGAGCAGTACTTC. V and J are TRBV7-9 and TRBJ2-7, with 7 bases matching TRBD1. The trim removed 5 bases at V and 3 bases at J, leaving 10 bases unmatched. From germline, CDR1 is SEHNR and CDR2 FQNEAQ (reference sequence). This CDR3 is built from 15 residues.

The gene calls are TRBV7-9 and TRBJ2-1, with D perhaps matching TRBD2 (5 bases). Germline V gene data show CDR1 as SEHNR and CDR2 as FQNEAQ (reference sequence). Trimming cost V 0 bases and J 9 bases, with 12 bases left between them. The CDR3 has 14 amino acids. The CDR3 DNA is TGTGCCAGCAGCTTAGCGGTGGGAGAGGGTGAGCAGTTCTTC. It is translated as CASSLAVGEGEQFF.

CDR3 sequence (DNA): TGCGCCAGCAGCCAAGGAAGGGTAGATACGCAGTATTTT. Its translation is CASSQGRVDTQYF. The V call is TRBV4-3, the J call TRBJ2-3; D is uncertain. The ends were cut back, 1 base at V and 5 bases at J, with 7 bases in the middle. The CDR3 loop spans 13 amino acids. The germline CDR1 and CDR2 sequences are LGHNA and YSLEER.

This clonotype has more than one count but fewer than ten. The chain carries TRBV20-1 and TRBJ1-2; TRBD1 might be the D (6 bases). V lost 0 bases to trimming and J lost 8 bases, with 19 bases between them. The CDR3 is made up of 15 amino acids. Germline values: CDR1 DFQATT, CDR2 SNEGSKA (reference sequence). The CDR3: CSARDSTGRRRGYTF. CDR3 nucleotide sequence: TGCAGTGCTAGAGATTCGACAGGACGGCGTAGAGGCTACACCTTC.

The chain combines TRBV7-3 with TRBJ2-5; 9 bases agree with TRBD1. Germline V gene lookup returns CDR1 SGHTA and CDR2 FQGTGA. J was trimmed by 3 bases and V by 6 bases; bases with no gene match: 5. The CDR3 is 14 amino acids. The CDR3 DNA reads TGTGCCAGCAGTGTACAGGGGGCGAAAGAGACCCAGTACTTC. Its protein is CASSVQGAKETQYF.

The V and J genes are TRBV6-5 and TRBJ2-2; D call uncertain. The germline CDR1 and CDR2 sequences are MNHEY and SVGAGI. V lost 4 bases and J 5 bases, leaving 20 bases between the germline ends. The CDR3 spans 17 residues. CDR3 sequence reads: CASSFAASRRRTGELFF. For the CDR3, the DNA is TGTGCCAGCAGTTTCGCCGCCTCCCGCCGCAGGACCGGGGAGCTGTTTTTT.

The gene calls are TRBV6-4 and TRBJ1-4; tentatively, D is TRBD1 (5 bases). Germline V gene lookup returns CDR1 MRHNA and CDR2 SNTAGT. The CDR3 consists of 13 residues. V gave up 8 bases and J gave up 4 bases, with 11 bases separating them. The CDR3 is CASLDSFNEKLFF. CDR3 bases: TGTGCCAGCCTCGACAGCTTTAATGAAAAACTGTTTTTT.

This clonotype was counted a few times. The rearrangement joins TRBV18 to TRBJ1-2; tentatively, D is TRBD1 (6 bases). The CDR3 covers 14 residues. Trimming left V 1 base short and J 6 bases short, with 12 bases between. The germline CDR1 and CDR2 sequences are KGHSH and LQKENI. CDR3 amino acids: CASSPRPGVDGYTF. The CDR3 coding sequence is TGTGCCAGCTCACCACGTCCAGGGGTGGATGGCTACACCTTC. The full variable domain, rest sourced from reference TRBV18 and TRBJ1-2, is NAGVMQNPRHLVRRRGQEARLRCSPMKGHSHVYWYRQLPEEGLKFMVYLQKENIIDESGMPKERFSAEFPKEGPSILRIQQVVRGDSAAYFCASSPRPGVDGYTFGSGTRLTVV.

The J gene is TRBJ2-3, the V gene TRBV30; possible D gene TRBD1, 5 bases. V shed 3 bases and J shed 4 bases, with 8 bases lying between them. This CDR3 comprises 12 residues. Germline V gene data show CDR1 as GTSNPN and CDR2 as SVGIG (reference sequence). The CDR3 coding sequence is TGTGCCTGGAGCCTAGGGGCAGATACGCAGTATTTT. It encodes CAWSLGADTQYF. The whole variable domain, remainder taken from reference TRBV30 and TRBJ2-3, is SQTIHQWPATLVQPVGSPLSLECTVEGTSNPNLYWYRQAAGRGLQLLFYSVGIGQISSEVPQNLSASRPQDRQFILSSKKLLLSDSGFYLCAWSLGADTQYFGPGTRLTVL.

This chain uses TRBV30 with TRBJ2-7; possible D gene TRBD1, 6 bases. Germline lookup yields CDR1 GTSNPN and CDR2 SVGIG (reference sequence). The ends were cut back, 0 bases at V and 1 base at J, with 13 bases in the middle. This CDR3 spans 15 amino acids. This chain's CDR3 is CAWSVDTGTSYEQYF. The CDR3 region has the DNA TGTGCCTGGAGTGTAGACACAGGGACGTCCTACGAGCAGTACTTC. Complete variable domain (other parts from reference TRBV30 and TRBJ2-7): SQTIHQWPATLVQPVGSPLSLECTVEGTSNPNLYWYRQAAGRGLQLLFYSVGIGQISSEVPQNLSASRPQDRQFILSSKKLLLSDSGFYLCAWSVDTGTSYEQYFGPGTRLTVT.

This clonotype was picked up a small number of times. V is TRBV15 and J is TRBJ2-7; possibly TRBD2 for D (5 bases). V lost 0 bases to trimming and J lost 2 bases, with 11 bases between them. Germline assignment: CDR1 LNHNV and CDR2 YYDKDF (reference sequence). This CDR3 comprises 15 residues. The CDR3 loop is CATSRELDPPYEQYF. CDR3 nucleotides: TGTGCCACCAGCAGAGAACTAGATCCACCCTACGAGCAGTACTTC. Supplemented by reference TRBV15 and TRBJ2-7, the full variable domain reads DAMVIQNPRYQVTQFGKPVTLSCSQTLNHNVMYWYQQKSSQAPKLLFHYYDKDFNNEADTPDNFQSRRPNTSFCFLDIRSPGLGDTAMYLCATSRELDPPYEQYFGPGTRLTVT.

The chain has TRBV4-1 and TRBJ2-5, with no clear D. This CDR3 has 11 amino acids. Trimming pared 10 bases from V and 2 bases from J, leaving 8 bases between. Germline V gene lookup returns CDR1 MGHRA and CDR2 YSYEKL. The CDR3 here is CAKGDQETQYF. The CDR3 DNA reads TGCGCCAAGGGTGATCAAGAGACCCAGTACTTC.

The rearrangement joins TRBV29-1 to TRBJ1-1; 7 bases line up with TRBD1. Trimming at V came to 6 bases and at J to 0 bases, leaving 1 base not matched to a gene. The length of the CDR3 is 12 residues. Germline lookup yields CDR1 SQVTM and CDR2 ANQGSEA. CDR3 protein: CSVTGMNTEAFF. In DNA form, the CDR3 reads TGCAGCGTGACAGGGATGAACACTGAAGCTTTCTTT.

The CDR3 reads CASSFRGTRVEQFF. The CDR3 bases are TGTGCCAGCAGCTTTCGTGGGACGCGGGTGGAGCAGTTCTTC. This chain connects TRBV5-6 to TRBJ2-1; D is tentatively TRBD1 or TRBD2 (5 bases each). Trimming shortened V by 2 bases and J by 10 bases, and 16 bases separated the two germline ends. This CDR3 is built from 14 residues. CDR1 and CDR2 from the germline V gene are SGHDT and YYEEEE.

The chain couples TRBV4-2 to TRBJ1-2, with D unresolved. Germline CDR1 reads LGHNA; CDR2 reads YNFKEQ. The germline V and J ends were trimmed by 0 bases and 8 bases, with 10 bases remaining between them. There are 13 residues in the CDR3. The CDR3: CASSQDRVDGYTF. The DNA of the CDR3 is TGTGCCAGCAGCCAAGATCGGGTGGACGGCTACACCTTC.

A few counts support this clonotype. The chain recombines TRBV5-1 with TRBJ2-3, with 15 bases fitting TRBD2. Trimming took 3 bases from V and 8 from J; bases not matched to a gene: 10. CDR1 SGHRS and CDR2 YFSETQ come from the germline V gene. This CDR3 has 17 residues. The CDR3 reads CASSSRRTSGGASTQYF. The CDR3 nucleotides read TGCGCCAGCAGCTCACGTCGGACTAGCGGGGGGGCCAGTACGCAGTATTTT.

This clonotype was detected only a few times. V and J are TRBV12-3 or TRBV12-4 and TRBJ2-1; D possibly corresponds to TRBD1 (5 bases). V lost 5 bases, J lost 3 bases, and 23 bases lay in between. There are 18 residues in the CDR3. The chain's CDR3 is CASSPNQLQVTDYNEQFF. The CDR3, as DNA: TGTGCCAGCAGTCCTAACCAATTACAGGTAACCGACTACAATGAGCAGTTCTTC.

The genes are TRBV6-5 and TRBJ2-3; D might be TRBD2 (5 bases). Trimming took off 3 bases at V and 4 bases at J, with 14 bases between the two ends. There are 15 residues in the CDR3. Germline CDR1 reads MNHEY; CDR2 reads SVGAGI. Written as DNA, the CDR3 is TGTGCCAGCAGTTATACGGGGATCGGGGCAGATACGCAGTATTTT. Its translation: CASSYTGIGADTQYF.

The J gene is TRBJ2-2, the V gene TRBV6-2 or TRBV6-3; 8 nucleotides match TRBD2. The CDR3 is 15 amino acids. In germline, CDR1 is MNHEY, CDR2 SVGEGT. The ends lost 0 bases at V and 7 bases at J; junction bases unmatched: 4. The CDR3 region has the DNA TGTGCCAGCAGTTACTCGGCGGGGGGCCGCGGGGAGCTGTTTTTT. Translated: CASSYSAGGRGELFF.